The 14 T cell receptor beta chains below were found in one sample sequenced in a study of beta chain features in type 1 diabetes (dated by TCRdb to 2016 to 2018). The method was the immunoSEQ multiplex PCR assay. All of the isolated RNA was reverse transcribed with the High Capacity cDNA Reverse Transcription Kit, so expressed TCRB transcripts were sequenced. In its TCRdb copy, this immuneACCESS table keeps in-frame sequences only and misses some clones. Where compared with another copy, unresolved V genes explain less than half of these, and the others have no known cause. Across this sample there are roughly 450,000 clones, with 14% seen only once. Roughly 0.036% of the sample comes from the top ten. The sequenced sample consisted of naive CD4+ T cells from blood. Interpreted using the paper, the cell subset or site label stands for: true naive CD4+ T cells. The receptors were sampled from a man between 25 and 39 years old in good health.

This chain links TRBV4-3 with TRBJ2-2; D is undetermined. V was cut by 0 bases and J by 7 bases, with 9 bases left in between. Germline CDR1 reads LGHNA; CDR2 reads YSLEER. CDR3 size: 14 residues. The CDR3 loop reads CASSQEGFGGELFF. In DNA, the CDR3 is TGCGCCAGCAGCCAAGAGGGGTTCGGCGGGGAGCTGTTTTTT.

The chain has TRBV7-2 and TRBJ2-5; 7 bases are shared with TRBD2. CDR1 and CDR2 from the germline V gene are SGHTA and FQGNSA. The CDR3 runs to 14 residues. Trimming at V came to 5 bases and at J to 2 bases, leaving 5 bases not matched to a gene. The CDR3 sequence: CASSQSGAQETQYF. The CDR3 DNA is TGTGCCAGCAGCCAGAGCGGGGCACAAGAGACCCAGTACTTC.

In this sample, this clone turned up a few times. This chain uses TRBV21-1 with TRBJ2-7; the DNA was not compared with TRBD2, the D call given in the table. TRBV21-1 constitutes a pseudogene. CDR3 length: 16 residues. This CDR3 reads CASSKVGGGGSYEQYV. The CDR3 DNA sequence: TGTGCCAGCAGCAAGGTCGGCGGGGGTGGTTCCTACGAGCAGTACGTC.

The chain has TRBV23-1 and TRBJ1-5; 7 bases map to TRBD1. TRBV23-1 is reported as an ORF; its role is uncertain. The CDR3 spans 19 residues. V shed 1 base, J shed 0 bases, and the junction held 12 bases outside the gene matches. Here the CDR3 DNA reads TGCGCCAGCAGTCAATTTGGTGGGACAGTAAAGTATAGCAATCAGCCCCAGCATTTT. This encodes CASSQFGGTVKYSNQPQHF.

This clone was picked up a small number of times. DNA for the CDR3: TGTGCCAGCAGCTTAACAGGGGTGGGCGCCGGGGAGCTGTTTTTT. Translated, it gives CASSLTGVGAGELFF. This sequence joins TRBV11-2 and TRBJ2-2; 7 positions agree with TRBD1. The CDR3 has 15 amino acids. V lost 2 bases to trimming and J lost 6 bases; unmatched junction nucleotides: 6. Germline V CDR1 and CDR2: SGHAT, FQNNGV.

As DNA, the CDR3 is TGTGCCAGCAGTGCGCAGCGGAACTTCGGACAGCCCCAGCATTTT. The encoded protein is CASSAQRNFGQPQHF. The chain employs TRBV27 and TRBJ1-5; D gene unclear. Trimming removed 5 bases from V and 7 bases from J, with 18 bases in between. The CDR3 covers 15 residues. Germline loops: CDR1 MNHEY, CDR2 SMNVEV (reference sequence).

The chain recombines TRBV6-5 with TRBJ1-4; TRBD1 might be the D (6 bases). V was pared by 5 bases and J by 0 bases, with 10 bases between. From germline, CDR1 is MNHEY and CDR2 SVGAGI. This CDR3 spans 15 amino acids. The CDR3 here is CASSTRTATNEKLFF. CDR3 in DNA: TGTGCCAGCAGTACCCGGACAGCAACTAATGAAAAACTGTTTTTT.

This chain uses TRBV28 with TRBJ1-4; maybe TRBD1 (5 bases). V lost 11 bases and J lost 5, with 15 bases in between. Looked up from germline, CDR1 is MDHEN and CDR2 is SYDVKM. The CDR3 contains 13 residues. CDR3 amino acids: CAGRRVENEKLFF. The CDR3 DNA reads as TGTGCCGGACGCAGGGTGGAAAATGAAAAACTGTTTTTT.

This clone has only a few counts. The chain carries TRBV5-1 and TRBJ2-5; tentative D call: TRBD1 (5 bases). Germline V gene sequence: CDR1 SGHRS, CDR2 YFSETQ. V lost 4 bases, J lost 4 bases, and 11 bases lay in between. The CDR3 consists of 13 residues. The CDR3 sequence: CASSRRQRETQYF. CDR3 DNA sequence: TGCGCCAGCAGCCGCAGACAGAGAGAGACCCAGTACTTC.

The chain has TRBV7-2 and TRBJ2-1; 8 bases agree with TRBD2. The CDR3 extends over 17 amino acids. CDR1 is SGHTA and CDR2 is FQGNSA in the germline V gene. J lost 3 bases, V lost 4 bases, and 11 bases had no gene match. CDR3 nucleotide sequence: TGTGCCAGCAGCTCCCTCTCGACTAGCGCAGTCTACAATGAGCAGTTCTTC. Protein product: CASSSLSTSAVYNEQFF.

This rearrangement joins TRBV6-1 to TRBJ1-5, with TRBD1 identical over 7 bases. Trimming took 4 bases from V and 9 from J; bases not matched to a gene: 0. CDR1 and CDR2 (germline): MNHNS, SASEGT. This CDR3 comprises 11 residues. CDR3 DNA: TGTGCCAGCAGTGCAGGGGGGCCCCAGCATTTT. As protein: CASSAGGPQHF.

The V and J genes are TRBV6-5 and TRBJ1-1; 7 bases map to TRBD1. This CDR3 is 12 amino acids long. CDR1 is MNHEY and CDR2 is SVGAGI in the germline V gene. J was trimmed by 3 bases and V by 11 bases; bases with no gene match: 6. CDR3: CAARQGHTEAFF. CDR3 DNA: TGTGCCGCCCGACAGGGACACACTGAAGCTTTCTTT.

This clone has more than one count but fewer than ten. The chain combines TRBV5-4 with TRBJ2-5; TRBD1 aligns across 7 bases. CDR3 size: 15 residues. CDR1 is SGHNT and CDR2 is YYREEE in the germline V gene (reference sequence). J gave up 3 bases and V 0 bases, and 5 bases lay outside the gene matches. CDR3 nucleotides: TGTGCCAGCAGCTTGGTTATAGGGGGCGAAGAGACCCAGTACTTC. Protein: CASSLVIGGEETQYF. The variable domain in full, completed from reference TRBV5-4 and TRBJ2-5, reads ETGVTQSPTHLIKTRGQQVTLRCSSQSGHNTVSWYQQALGQGPQFIFQYYREEENGRGNFPPRFSGLQFPNYSSELNVNALELDDSALYLCASSLVIGGEETQYFGPGTRLLVL.

The table lists this clone with a few counts. This chain links TRBV30 with TRBJ2-6; D is uncertain. This CDR3 is built from 15 residues. V lost 2 bases and J lost 2, with 10 bases in between. The germline CDR1 and CDR2 sequences are GTSNPN and SVGIG (reference sequence). For the CDR3, the DNA is TGTGCCTGGAGTAGAAAAACCGCTGGGGCCAACGTCCTGACTTTC. This codes for CAWSRKTAGANVLTF.